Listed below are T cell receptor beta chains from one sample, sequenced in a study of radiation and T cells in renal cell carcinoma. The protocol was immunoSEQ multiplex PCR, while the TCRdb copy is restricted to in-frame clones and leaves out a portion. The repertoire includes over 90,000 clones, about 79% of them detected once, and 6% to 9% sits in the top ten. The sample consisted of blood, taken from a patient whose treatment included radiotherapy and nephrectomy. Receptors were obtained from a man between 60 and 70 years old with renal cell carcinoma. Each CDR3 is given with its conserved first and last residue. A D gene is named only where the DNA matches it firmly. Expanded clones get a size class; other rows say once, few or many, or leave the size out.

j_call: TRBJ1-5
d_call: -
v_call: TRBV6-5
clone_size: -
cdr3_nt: TGTGCCAGCAGTAAAACTCAGGGGAGCAATCAGCCCCAGCATTTT
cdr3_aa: CASSKTQGSNQPQHF

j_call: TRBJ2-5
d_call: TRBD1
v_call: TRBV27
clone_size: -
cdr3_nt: TGTGCCAGCAGTTTATTCGGGACAGGCACGTATGAAGAGACCCAGTACTTC
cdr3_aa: CASSLFGTGTYEETQYF

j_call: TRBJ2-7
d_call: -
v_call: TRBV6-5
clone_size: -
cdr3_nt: TGTGCCAGCAGTTACTCGGGACATTCCTACGAGCAGTACTTC
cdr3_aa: CASSYSGHSYEQYF

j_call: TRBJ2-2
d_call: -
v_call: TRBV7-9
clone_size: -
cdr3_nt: TGTGCCAGCAGCAGACCCTTATCAAACACCGGGGAGCTGTTTTTT
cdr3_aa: CASSRPLSNTGELFF

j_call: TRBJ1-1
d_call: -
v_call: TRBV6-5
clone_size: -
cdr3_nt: TGTGCCAGCAGTTACTCTCCGGGGAAGAACACTGAAGCTTTCTTT
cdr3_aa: CASSYSPGKNTEAFF

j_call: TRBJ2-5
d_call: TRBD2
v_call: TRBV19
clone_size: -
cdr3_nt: TGTGCCAGTAGTCTGGGACTAGCGGGAGGGCAAGAGACCCAGTACTTC
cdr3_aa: CASSLGLAGGQETQYF

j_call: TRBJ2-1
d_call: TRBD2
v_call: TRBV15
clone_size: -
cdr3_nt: TGTGCCACCAGCAGAGACGACGGGCTAGCGGCCGGCAATGAGCAGTTCTTC
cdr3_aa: CATSRDDGLAAGNEQFF

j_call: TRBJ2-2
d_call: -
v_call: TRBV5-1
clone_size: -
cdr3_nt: TGCGCCAGCAGCTTGGCCCTCGGTAGCAACACCGGGGAGCTGTTTTTT
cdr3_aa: CASSLALGSNTGELFF

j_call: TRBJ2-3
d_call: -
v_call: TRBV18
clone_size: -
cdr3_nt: TGTGCCAGCTCACGAGGGGTGGGAGATACGCAGTATTTT
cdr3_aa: CASSRGVGDTQYF

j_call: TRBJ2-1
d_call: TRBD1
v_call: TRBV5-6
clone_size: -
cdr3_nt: TGTGCCAGCAGCTTCAGGGGGGAGCAGTTCTTC
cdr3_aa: CASSFRGEQFF

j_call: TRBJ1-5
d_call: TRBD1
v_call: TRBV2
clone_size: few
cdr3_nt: TGTGCCAGCAGTCGCGGACAGGGGAATCAGCCCCAGCATTTT
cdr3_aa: CASSRGQGNQPQHF

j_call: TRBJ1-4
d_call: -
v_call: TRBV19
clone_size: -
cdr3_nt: TGTGCCAGTAGTATACAGGGCTCAACTAATGAAAAACTGTTTTTT
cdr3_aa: CASSIQGSTNEKLFF

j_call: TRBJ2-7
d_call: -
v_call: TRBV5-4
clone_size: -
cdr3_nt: TGTGCCAGCAGCGGGGACGAAGGTGAGCAGTACTTC
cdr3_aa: CASSGDEGEQYF

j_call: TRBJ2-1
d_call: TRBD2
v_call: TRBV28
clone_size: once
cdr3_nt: TGTGCCAGCAGTACCCCTAGCGGGAGCCACAATGAGCAGTTCTTC
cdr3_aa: CASSTPSGSHNEQFF

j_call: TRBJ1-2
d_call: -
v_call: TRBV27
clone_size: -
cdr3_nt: TGTGCCAGCAGTTTCACCCGAAACTATGGCTACACCTTC
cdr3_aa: CASSFTRNYGYTF

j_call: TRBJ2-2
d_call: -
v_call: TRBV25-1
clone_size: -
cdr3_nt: TGTGCCAGCAGTAACAGGGGGGGATACGGGGAGCTGTTTTTT
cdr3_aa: CASSNRGGYGELFF